This T cell receptor (beta chain) was found in a study of cytomegalovirus exposure and HLA in healthy donors. This CDR3 comprises 16 residues. With V trimmed by 4 bases and J by 1 base, 4 bases remained unmatched. Germline assignment: CDR1 LGHNA and CDR2 YSLEER. The PCR contained 60 Vbeta and 13 Jbeta primers. Some clones are missing from TCRdb's copy, which holds only in-frame ones; the method was immunoSEQ multiplex PCR. Here the sample spans 150,000 to 200,000 clones, approximately 81% being singletons. The chain employs TRBV4-3 and TRBJ2-6; 7 positions agree with TRBD1. The sequence came from a boy younger than 18 in good health and CMV-seronegative. Sequenced material: PBMCs. CDR3 DNA: TGCGCCAGCAGCCCGAGGACAGGTTCTGGGGCCAACGTCCTGACTTTC. Its protein product is CASSPRTGSGANVLTF.